This T cell receptor (beta chain) was captured by sequencing in a study of chemoradiotherapy in HPV16-positive cancers. The CDR3 spans 16 residues. The V segment lost 4 bases and the J segment 8 bases; nucleotides outside the gene matches: 16. Germline V CDR1 and CDR2: KGHSH, LQKENI. Profiling relied on immunoSEQ multiplex PCR, and the TCRdb table lists in-frame clones only, not all of them. The sample gives 17,000 or so clones, approximately 91% of which show up once; roughly 15% is in the top ten. The V call is TRBV18, the J call TRBJ1-2; 7 positions agree with TRBD1. The receptor's source is a human donor with HPV-associated anogenital cancer. The sample in question was blood, obtained from a patient who underwent chemoradiotherapy. The CDR3 DNA is TGTGCCAGCTCACTACCAGACACGAGGGGGCTGAAGGGCTACACCTTC. Encoded protein: CASSLPDTRGLKGYTF.